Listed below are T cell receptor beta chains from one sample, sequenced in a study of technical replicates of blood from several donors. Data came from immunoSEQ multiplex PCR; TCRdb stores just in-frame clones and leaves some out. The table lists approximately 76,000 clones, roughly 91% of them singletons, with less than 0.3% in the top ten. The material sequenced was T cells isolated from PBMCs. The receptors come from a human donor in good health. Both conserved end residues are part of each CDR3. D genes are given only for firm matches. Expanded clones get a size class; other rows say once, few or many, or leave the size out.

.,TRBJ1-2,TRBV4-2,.,TGTGCCAGCAGCCAAGATCAGAGTACTAGGGATGGCTACACCTTC,CASSQDQSTRDGYTF
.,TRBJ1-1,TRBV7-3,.,TGTGCCAGCAGTCAGGGCTTGGGGGGCACTGAAGCTTTCTTT,CASSQGLGGTEAFF
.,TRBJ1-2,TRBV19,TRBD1,TGTGCCAGTAGCTTGGACAGGCAATTGGCTAACTATGGCTACACCTTC,CASSLDRQLANYGYTF
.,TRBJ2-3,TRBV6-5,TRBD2,TGTGCCAGCAGTTACTCGCTAGCGGGGGCGACAGATACGCAGTATTTT,CASSYSLAGATDTQYF
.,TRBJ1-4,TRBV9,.,TGTGCCAGCAGCGTAGAAGCCCATTTCGAAAAACTGTTTTTT,CASSVEAHFEKLFF
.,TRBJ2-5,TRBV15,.,TGTGCCACCAGCAGGTATGTGGGAGGCCAAGAGACCCAGTACTTC,CATSRYVGGQETQYF
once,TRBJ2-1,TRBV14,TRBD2,TGTGCCAGCAGCCAACGAGGACTAGCGGGAGGGGTACAGTTCTTC,CASSQRGLAGGVQFF
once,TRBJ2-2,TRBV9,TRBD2,TGTGCCAGCAGCGTAAGGCCTCACCGGGGGGGGGACACCGGGGAGCTGTTTTTT,CASSVRPHRGGDTGELFF
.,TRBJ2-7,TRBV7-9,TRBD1,TGTGCCAGCAGCTCAGAGGGGGCCTTATACGAGCAGTACTTC,CASSSEGALYEQYF
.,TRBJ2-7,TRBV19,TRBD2,TGTGCCAGTAGTATGCTAGCGGGAGTAGAGGAGCAGTACTTC,CASSMLAGVEEQYF
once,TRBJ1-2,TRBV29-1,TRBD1,TGCAGCGTTGATCGTATCCCAGGGGGCAACTATGGCTACACCTTC,CSVDRIPGGNYGYTF
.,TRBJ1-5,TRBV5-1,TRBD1,TGCGCCAGCAGCTCTCCCCCGGACAGGGAGCCTGCACTAAGCAATCAGCCCCAGCATTTT,CASSSPPDREPALSNQPQHF
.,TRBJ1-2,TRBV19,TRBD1,TGTGCCAGTACACCGGGACAGCCCGAACCCTACTATGGCTACACCTTC,CASTPGQPEPYYGYTF
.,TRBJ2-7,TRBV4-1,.,TGCGCCAGCAGCCATAAGGTACAGGGATCGTACGAGCAGTACTTC,CASSHKVQGSYEQYF
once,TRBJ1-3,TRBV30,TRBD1,TGTGCCTGGAGACGGGACAGGGGTGTAGACACCATATATTTT,CAWRRDRGVDTIYF
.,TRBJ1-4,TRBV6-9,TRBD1,TGTGCCAGCAGTAACCCCACAGGGGGCAGAGAAAAACTGTTTTTT,CASSNPTGGREKLFF
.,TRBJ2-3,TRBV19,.,TGTGCCAGTAGTAGACGGACTCCTAGCACAGATACGCAGTATTTT,CASSRRTPSTDTQYF
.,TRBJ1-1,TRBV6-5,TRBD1,TGTGCCAGCAGTTACTCAGGGACAGGAGTGAACACTGAAGCTTTCTTT,CASSYSGTGVNTEAFF
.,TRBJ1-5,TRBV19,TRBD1,TGTGCCAGTAGTACAGGACGACAGGGGGCCTGGCAGCCCCAGCATTTT,CASSTGRQGAWQPQHF
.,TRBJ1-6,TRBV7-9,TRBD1,TGTGCCAGCAGTTTTCCCGGGACAGGGGATTCACCCCTCCACTTT,CASSFPGTGDSPLHF
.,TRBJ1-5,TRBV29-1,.,TGCAGCGTTGGGCAGGGGAATCAGCCCCAGCATTTT,CSVGQGNQPQHF
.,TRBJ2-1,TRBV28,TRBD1,TGTGCCAGCAGTCAAGGGGGCATCGATGAGCAGTTCTTC,CASSQGGIDEQFF
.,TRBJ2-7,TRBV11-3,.,TGTGCCAGCAGCTTAGATTTTGGCGGGGCGTTCCACGAGCAGTACTTC,CASSLDFGGAFHEQYF
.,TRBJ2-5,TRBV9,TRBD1,TGTGCCAGCAGCGTAGGTGACAGGGGGGAGACCCAGTACTTC,CASSVGDRGETQYF